Presented here are 32 T cell receptor beta chains from one specimen sequenced in a study of vaccination effects on CD4 cells after COVID-19. No antigen is known for these receptors. TCRdb's table, derived via immunoSEQ multiplex PCR, lists solely in-frame clones and lacks some. The sample lists about 79,000 clones, approximately 74% occurring once. Sequencing was preceded by expansion of antigen-specific CD4+ T cells with viral peptide pools in the ViraFEST assay. Subsequent to approximately 11 days of culture, CD4+ T cells were isolated. The sample was CD4+ T cells from PBMCs cultured with HCoV-229E spike peptides, taken before COVID-19 vaccination. The receptors stem from a human donor who received a COVID-19 vaccine.

This clone was seen a few times. This rearrangement joins TRBV7-3 to TRBJ1-1; D not resolved. V dropped 6 bases and J dropped 1 base, with 9 bases sitting between them. The CDR3 is made up of 13 amino acids. Per the germline V gene, CDR1 is SGHTA and CDR2 is FQGTGA. The DNA of the CDR3 is TGTGCCAGCAGGTCACAGACGAACACTGAAGCTTTCTTT. Encoded protein: CASRSQTNTEAFF.

This clone was seen more than once but under ten times. The V and J genes are TRBV5-1 and TRBJ1-1; D unresolved. Germline CDR1 reads SGHRS; CDR2 reads YFSETQ. The CDR3 sequence is 14 residues long. The germline V and J ends were trimmed by 0 bases and 1 base, with 7 bases remaining between them. In nucleotides, the CDR3 is TGCGCCAGCAGCTTGGCCCGGGCGAACACTGAAGCTTTCTTT. Translated, it gives CASSLARANTEAFF.

This sequence joins TRBV28 and TRBJ1-5, with 10 bases lining up with TRBD1. The trim removed 5 bases at V and 2 bases at J, leaving 9 bases unmatched. The CDR3 extends over 17 amino acids. CDR1 and CDR2 from the germline V gene are MDHEN and SYDVKM. In nucleotides, the CDR3 is TGTGCCAGCAGTGCCGCGGGACAGGGGAACGGCAATCAGCCCCAGCATTTT. Amino acid sequence: CASSAAGQGNGNQPQHF.

The V call is TRBV7-2, the J call TRBJ2-3; possible D gene TRBD1, 5 bases. V lost 0 bases, J lost 7 bases, and 11 bases lay in between. CDR1 is SGHTA, CDR2 FQGNSA, per germline. The CDR3 loop spans 14 amino acids. CDR3 amino acids: CASSLAGRGNTQYF. DNA for the CDR3: TGTGCCAGCAGCTTAGCCGGAAGGGGAAATACGCAGTATTTT.

V usage is TRBV30 and J usage is TRBJ1-3; a weak D match, TRBD1 (6 bases). The V end was cut by 7 bases, the J end by 2 bases, with 12 bases between. This CDR3 spans 13 amino acids. Germline CDR1 reads GTSNPN; CDR2 reads SVGIG (reference sequence). In DNA form, the CDR3 reads TGTGCCTATCCAGGGGTCACTGGAAACACCATATATTTT. It encodes CAYPGVTGNTIYF.

This chain uses TRBV30 with TRBJ2-2; D perhaps matches TRBD2 (7 bases). This CDR3 spans 15 amino acids. V gave up 3 bases and J gave up 6 bases, with 17 bases separating them. Germline values: CDR1 GTSNPN, CDR2 SVGIG (reference sequence). In DNA, the CDR3 is TGTGCCTGGAGAAGGGGGGGGCCGGGGTCCGGGGAGCTGTTTTTT. This sequence encodes CAWRRGGPGSGELFF.

This chain joins TRBV9 and TRBJ2-7; D could derive from TRBD1 or TRBD2 (5 bases each). The germline V gene has CDR1 SGDLS and CDR2 YYNGEE. The CDR3 totals 18 residues. The ends were cut back, 0 bases at V and 1 base at J, with 20 bases in the middle. The CDR3: CASSVDRDGWVLSYEQYV. CDR3 in DNA: TGTGCCAGCAGCGTAGACCGGGACGGCTGGGTCTTATCCTACGAGCAGTACGTC.

The rearrangement joins TRBV11-3 to TRBJ2-2, with D possibly matching TRBD2 (6 bases). CDR1 SGHNT and CDR2 YENEEA come from the germline V gene. Deletions cut 5 bases from V and 6 bases from J, with 16 bases between. There are 15 residues in the CDR3. The CDR3 DNA reads as TGTGCCAGCAGCCTAAGTGGAGGGTCCGCCGGGGAGCTGTTTTTT. Protein sequence: CASSLSGGSAGELFF.

The J gene is TRBJ1-2, the V gene TRBV5-5; D is ambiguous. The CDR3 loop spans 17 amino acids. V lost 1 base to trimming and J lost 5 bases, with 21 bases between them. From germline, CDR1 is SGHKS and CDR2 YYEKEE (reference sequence). CDR3 sequence: CASSLSRIPVGGYGYTF. The CDR3 DNA reads as TGTGCCAGCAGCTTGTCTAGGATACCCGTCGGAGGGTATGGCTACACCTTC.

The count of this clone is one. The genes are TRBV5-1 and TRBJ2-2, with D perhaps matching TRBD1 or TRBD2 (5 bases each). Germline V gene data show CDR1 as SGHRS and CDR2 as YFSETQ. The CDR3 extends over 15 amino acids. V lost 2 bases, J lost 2 bases, and 10 bases lay in between. The CDR3 nucleotides read TGCGCCAGCAGCTTCGTAGGGACCAACACCGGGGAGCTGTTTTTT. This encodes CASSFVGTNTGELFF.

The sample holds one count of this clone. The V gene is TRBV3-1 (or the pseudogene TRBV3-2), the J gene TRBJ2-3; the D is unclear. CDR3 length: 14 amino acids. V was cut by 1 base and J by 3 bases, with 8 bases left in between. Germline CDR1 LGHDT, CDR2 YNNKEL (reference sequence). CDR3 DNA sequence: TGTGCCAGCAGCCAAGCCGACAAAACAGATACGCAGTATTTT. It codes for CASSQADKTDTQYF.

This chain links TRBV6-5 with TRBJ1-1; D is unresolved. Deletions cut 5 bases from V and 11 bases from J, with 15 bases between. The V gene's germline CDR1 is MNHEY and CDR2 SVGAGI. The CDR3 totals 12 residues. CDR3 in amino acids: CASSLSFTGAFF. The CDR3 bases are TGTGCCAGCAGTCTTTCGTTCACGGGCGCTTTCTTT.

The V gene is TRBV30, the J gene TRBJ1-5; D gene uncertain. The germline V and J ends were trimmed by 0 bases and 1 base, with 4 bases remaining between them. The CDR3 contains 13 residues. CDR1 and CDR2 from the germline V gene are GTSNPN and SVGIG (reference sequence). CDR3: CAWSVQSNQPQHF. CDR3 DNA sequence: TGTGCCTGGAGTGTACAGAGCAATCAGCCCCAGCATTTT.

The chain employs TRBV19 and TRBJ1-5; D ambiguous. V was pared by 6 bases and J by 7 bases, with 19 bases between. The CDR3 sequence is 15 residues long. Germline V lookup: CDR1 LNHDA, CDR2 SQIVND (reference sequence). CDR3 coding DNA: TGTGCCAGTAGCTACAACTTCCGGGGTGGGCAGCCCCAGCATTTT. Translation: CASSYNFRGGQPQHF.

V is TRBV11-2 and J is TRBJ2-7; no firm D call. Trimming stripped 1 base from V and 0 bases from J, with 10 bases between. CDR1 and CDR2 (germline): SGHAT, FQNNGV. There are 15 residues in the CDR3. CDR3 sequence (DNA): TGTGCCAGCAGCTTAGTTGGTGGGGACTCCTACGAGCAGTACGTC. Its protein is CASSLVGGDSYEQYV.

The V and J genes are TRBV29-1 and TRBJ2-3; 7 bases match TRBD1. CDR1 and CDR2 from the germline V gene are SQVTM and ANQGSEA. The CDR3 consists of 13 residues. J lost 2 bases, V lost 5 bases, and 4 bases had no gene match. The CDR3 nucleotides read TGCAGCGTTCGAGGGGGCTACACAGATACGCAGTATTTT. Encoded protein: CSVRGGYTDTQYF.

The V gene is TRBV12-3 or TRBV12-4, the J gene TRBJ2-1; D is undetermined. This CDR3 has 11 amino acids. The ends were cut back, 2 bases at V and 9 bases at J, with 5 bases in the middle. The CDR3 DNA sequence: TGTGCCAGCAGTTTAAAGCTTGAGCAGTTCTTC. It translates to CASSLKLEQFF.

On this clone: Because the CDR3's place on the DNA is in doubt, the DNA is left out and the CDR3 is given as listed by TCRdb. The chain links TRBV9 to TRBJ2-3. CDR1 SGDLS and CDR2 YYNGEE come from the germline V gene. The CDR3 length is 14 residues, termini included. The CDR3 loop is CASSVSLPPDTQYF.

V is TRBV3-1 (or the pseudogene TRBV3-2) and J is TRBJ2-3; D uncertain. This CDR3 is built from 14 residues. Germline CDR1 reads LGHDT; CDR2 reads YNNKEL (reference sequence). The germline V and J ends were trimmed by 2 bases and 0 bases, with 6 bases remaining between them. The CDR3 region has the DNA TGTGCCAGCAGCCAAATGACTAGCACAGATACGCAGTATTTT. It specifies CASSQMTSTDTQYF.

The sample holds a few counts of this clone. The chain couples TRBV24-1 to TRBJ2-5, with D unclear. Trimming stripped 4 bases from V and 10 bases from J, with 18 bases between. The CDR3 covers 14 residues. Germline CDR1 KGHDR, CDR2 SFDVKD. CDR3 bases: TGTGCCACCAGTGACCCCCGACACTCAAATAACCAGTACTTC. Amino acid sequence: CATSDPRHSNNQYF.

The sample holds one count of this clone. The genes are TRBV29-1 and TRBJ1-2; TRBD1 aligns across 9 bases. The V gene end was trimmed by 3 bases and the J gene end by 4 bases; junction bases not matched to a gene: 0. Looked up from germline, CDR1 is SQVTM and CDR2 is ANQGSEA. This CDR3 region has 12 residues. CDR3 protein: CSVETGGYGYTF. The DNA for the CDR3 is TGCAGCGTTGAGACAGGGGGCTATGGCTACACCTTC.

The chain carries TRBV19 and TRBJ2-2; no clear D gene. The germline V and J ends were trimmed by 6 bases and 1 base, with 12 bases remaining between them. The CDR3 has 15 residues. The germline V gene encodes CDR1 LNHDA and CDR2 SQIVND (reference sequence). The CDR3 sequence is CASSPGNLNTGELFF. The CDR3 DNA follows: TGTGCCAGTAGCCCAGGAAATCTGAACACCGGGGAGCTGTTTTTT.

Here the CDR3 reads CAWSVPGQGFYGYTF. CDR3 nucleotides: TGTGCCTGGAGTGTGCCGGGACAGGGATTTTATGGCTACACCTTC. The V call is TRBV30, the J call TRBJ1-2; TRBD1 matches 9 bases. J was trimmed by 5 bases and V by 0 bases; bases with no gene match: 7. This CDR3 comprises 15 residues. CDR1 and CDR2 (germline): GTSNPN, SVGIG (reference sequence).

The chain combines TRBV28 with TRBJ2-7; TRBD1 agrees at 9 bases. V was clipped by 2 bases and J by 2 bases; unmatched bases: 4. The CDR3 is made up of 15 amino acids. Looked up from germline, CDR1 is MDHEN and CDR2 is SYDVKM. CDR3 sequence (DNA): TGTGCCAGCAGTTTAGGGACAGGGAGTACCTACGAGCAGTACGTC. Its translation is CASSLGTGSTYEQYV.

V gene TRBV7-8 combines with J gene TRBJ1-1; perhaps TRBD1 as D (5 bases). Trimming left V 3 bases short and J 1 base short, with 9 bases between. The germline V gene has CDR1 SGHVS and CDR2 FQNEAQ. The CDR3 runs to 14 residues. CDR3 sequence: CASSFLGQNTEAFF. The CDR3 region has the DNA TGTGCCAGCAGCTTCCTAGGACAGAACACTGAAGCTTTCTTT.

The gene calls are TRBV19 and TRBJ1-2; D perhaps matches TRBD1 (5 bases). V was clipped by 2 bases and J by 2 bases, with 9 bases between them. Germline lookup yields CDR1 LNHDA and CDR2 SQIVND (reference sequence). This CDR3 comprises 14 residues. The CDR3 sequence: CASSIRKGNYGYTF. DNA of the CDR3: TGTGCCAGTAGTATAAGGAAGGGGAACTATGGCTACACCTTC.

This chain joins TRBV5-1 and TRBJ2-1; D unclear. The CDR3 totals 14 residues. The germline CDR1 and CDR2 sequences are SGHRS and YFSETQ. Trimming cost V 0 bases and J 2 bases, with 6 bases left between them. The CDR3 loop is CASSLGSAYNEQFF. The DNA for the CDR3 is TGCGCCAGCAGCTTGGGGTCAGCCTACAATGAGCAGTTCTTC. Variable domain in full (rest from reference TRBV5-1 and TRBJ2-1): KAGVTQTPRYLIKTRGQQVTLSCSPISGHRSVSWYQQTPGQGLQFLFEYFSETQRNKGNFPGRFSGRQFSNSRSEMNVSTLELGDSALYLCASSLGSAYNEQFFGPGTRLTVL.

The V and J genes are TRBV19 and TRBJ2-2; possible D gene TRBD1, 5 bases. Germline-derived CDR1 and CDR2 are LNHDA and SQIVND (reference sequence). The CDR3 loop spans 15 amino acids. The V and J ends lost 4 bases and 2 bases respectively, with 11 bases between them. DNA of the CDR3: TGTGCCAGTAGTAGACCGGACATAAACACCGGGGAGCTGTTTTTT. As protein: CASSRPDINTGELFF.

A few counts support this clone. The genes are TRBV19 and TRBJ1-2; 9 bases fit TRBD1. CDR3 length: 14 amino acids. Germline values: CDR1 LNHDA, CDR2 SQIVND (reference sequence). V was pared by 8 bases and J by 4 bases, with 8 bases of the junction left unmatched. The CDR3 protein is CASANRGLVYGYTF. The CDR3 DNA follows: TGTGCCAGTGCTAACAGGGGGCTCGTCTATGGCTACACCTTC.

The chain couples TRBV30 to TRBJ1-5, with TRBD1 matching over 8 bases. V dropped 0 bases and J dropped 0; count of bases not matched to a gene: 10. Germline assignment: CDR1 GTSNPN and CDR2 SVGIG (reference sequence). CDR3 length: 18 amino acids. CDR3 in DNA: TGTGCCTGGAGTGTAAAGACTCAGGGGGCCTTTAGCAATCAGCCCCAGCATTTT. Encoded protein: CAWSVKTQGAFSNQPQHF.

The rearrangement links TRBV5-1 to TRBJ2-1, with 11 bases that match TRBD1. Germline CDR1 SGHRS, CDR2 YFSETQ. The V and J ends lost 4 bases and 0 bases, in that order; junction bases with no gene match: 3. The CDR3 consists of 16 residues. The chain's CDR3 is CASSGTGGDSYNEQFF. Here the CDR3 DNA reads TGCGCCAGCAGCGGGACAGGGGGAGACTCCTACAATGAGCAGTTCTTC.

The chain carries TRBV7-9 and TRBJ2-7, with unresolved D. In germline, CDR1 is SEHNR, CDR2 FQNEAQ (reference sequence). Deletions cut 2 bases from V and 0 bases from J, with 5 bases between. The CDR3 runs 13 residues. In DNA form, the CDR3 reads TGTGCCAGCAGCTTACCGGGCTCCTACGAGCAGTACGTC. It specifies CASSLPGSYEQYV.